The rows below give T cell receptor beta chains drawn from one sample of a study of T cells after yellow fever vaccination. TCRdb reanalysed the 5' RACE reads using MiXCR and keeps one entry per CDR3 protein. The sample lists roughly 340,000 distinct CDR3 sequences, roughly 9.4% occurring once. The input for sequencing was PBMCs, taken on the day of the first yellow fever vaccination. The receptors stem from a young man who received the YFV17D yellow fever vaccine. CDR3s include the opening cysteine and the closing phenylalanine or tryptophan. D genes are given only for firm matches. Clone sizes are given selectively: once, few, many, or a class where the clone is expanded.

size: -; V: TRBV5-1; D: TRBD1; J: TRBJ2-7; CDR3: CASSLEGQGYEQYF; DNA: TGCGCCAGCAGCTTGGAGGGACAGGGTTACGAGCAGTACTTC
size: -; V: TRBV4-1; D: -; J: TRBJ1-6; CDR3: CASSPQTNSPLHF; DNA: TGCGCCAGCAGTCCGCAAACTAATTCACCCCTCCACTTT
size: once; V: TRBV5-1; D: TRBD2; J: TRBJ2-3; CDR3: CASSPGVAGGPDTQYF; DNA: TGCGCCAGCAGCCCTGGGGTAGCGGGGGGGCCGGATACGCAGTATTTT
size: -; V: TRBV6-1; D: TRBD1; J: TRBJ1-5; CDR3: CASGAGTGIGQPQHF; DNA: TGTGCCAGCGGGGCCGGGACAGGGATCGGTCAGCCCCAGCATTTT
size: -; V: TRBV5-1; D: TRBD1; J: TRBJ2-1; CDR3: CASRRDSSYNEQFF; DNA: TGCGCCAGCCGCCGGGACAGCTCCTACAATGAGCAGTTCTTC
size: few; V: TRBV5-1; D: -; J: TRBJ2-3; CDR3: CASSSTTPSTDTQYF; DNA: TGCGCCAGCAGCTCGACTACTCCGAGCACAGATACGCAGTATTTT
size: -; V: TRBV7-9; D: TRBD2; J: TRBJ2-1; CDR3: CASSSRLAGEFEQFF; DNA: TGTGCCAGCAGCTCTAGACTAGCGGGGGAATTTGAGCAGTTCTTC
size: few; V: TRBV7-9; D: -; J: TRBJ2-7; CDR3: CASSHPEQGSYEQYF; DNA: TGTGCCAGCAGCCACCCCGAACAGGGATCCTACGAGCAGTACTTC
size: many; V: TRBV12-3/TRBV12-4; D: TRBD2; J: TRBJ2-3; CDR3: CASSFGLAGRSTDTQYF; DNA: TGTGCCAGCAGTTTTGGGCTAGCGGGGCGTTCCACAGATACGCAGTATTTT
size: many; V: TRBV20-1; D: -; J: TRBJ2-3; CDR3: CSAREPGADTQYF; DNA: TGCAGTGCTAGAGAACCGGGGGCAGATACGCAGTATTTT
size: -; V: TRBV5-4; D: -; J: TRBJ1-2; CDR3: CASSLYPQTNYGYTF; DNA: TGTGCCAGCAGCTTGTACCCCCAGACAAACTATGGCTACACCTTC
size: many; V: TRBV4-3; D: TRBD1; J: TRBJ2-3; CDR3: CASSQGGQGTDTQYF; DNA: TGCGCCAGCAGCCAAGGAGGACAGGGGACAGATACGCAGTATTTT
size: few; V: TRBV23-1; D: -; J: TRBJ1-1; CDR3: CASSNYWTPTWCDTEAFF; DNA: TGCGCCAGCAGTAATTATTGGACTCCAACTTGGTGCGACACTGAAGCTTTCTTT
size: few; V: TRBV18; D: -; J: TRBJ2-5; CDR3: CASSPRDQETQYF; DNA: TGTGCCAGCTCACCTAGGGACCAAGAGACCCAGTACTTC
size: -; V: TRBV7-3; D: -; J: TRBJ2-2; CDR3: CASSFMGRSGELFF; DNA: TGTGCCAGCAGCTTCATGGGGCGGTCCGGGGAGCTGTTTTTT
size: many; V: TRBV29-1; D: -; J: TRBJ2-5; CDR3: CSVEPTGIETQYF; DNA: TGCAGCGTTGAACCCACAGGGATCGAGACCCAGTACTTC
size: few; V: TRBV18; D: -; J: TRBJ2-7; CDR3: CASSPAGQGTYEQYF; DNA: TGTGCCAGCTCTCCGGCGGGGCAGGGGACTTACGAGCAGTACTTC
size: few; V: TRBV7-2; D: -; J: TRBJ2-3; CDR3: CASGSGGPTDTQYF; DNA: TGTGCCAGCGGCAGTGGGGGCCCCACAGATACGCAGTATTTT
size: -; V: TRBV5-5; D: -; J: TRBJ2-3; CDR3: CASSSGPGGYF; DNA: TGTGCCAGCAGCTCGGGACCCGGGGGGTATTTT
size: few; V: TRBV7-2; D: -; J: TRBJ1-1; CDR3: CASSLSGGGTEAFF; DNA: TGTGCCAGCAGCCTATCGGGGGGTGGCACTGAAGCTTTCTTT
size: -; V: TRBV6-1; D: -; J: TRBJ1-6; CDR3: CASTLGNNSPLHF; DNA: TGTGCCAGCACCCTGGGGAATAATTCACCCCTCCACTTT
size: few; V: TRBV6-5; D: -; J: TRBJ1-5; CDR3: CASSYSNPTSNQPQHF; DNA: TGTGCCAGCAGTTACTCGAATCCGACTAGCAATCAGCCCCAGCATTTT
size: -; V: TRBV11-1; D: TRBD1; J: TRBJ2-2; CDR3: CASSLYRGARSGTGELFF; DNA: TGTGCCAGCAGCTTATACAGGGGGGCACGTTCGGGCACCGGGGAGCTGTTTTTT
size: -; V: TRBV4-1; D: TRBD1; J: TRBJ2-5; CDR3: CASSERDSQETQYF; DNA: TGCGCCAGCAGCGAAAGGGACAGCCAAGAGACCCAGTACTTC
size: many; V: TRBV19; D: -; J: TRBJ1-5; CDR3: CASSPHRGPENQPQHF; DNA: TGTGCCAGTAGTCCTCACCGGGGTCCGGAGAATCAGCCCCAGCATTTT
size: many; V: TRBV12-3/TRBV12-4; D: -; J: TRBJ1-6; CDR3: CASSLNSPLHF; DNA: TGTGCCAGCAGTTTAAACTCACCCCTCCACTTT
size: few; V: TRBV7-2; D: -; J: TRBJ2-1; CDR3: CASSLGGGDSGQFF; DNA: TGTGCCAGCAGCTTAGGGGGGGGGGACAGCGGGCAGTTCTTC
size: few; V: TRBV28; D: -; J: TRBJ1-4; CDR3: CASAGATNEKLFF; DNA: TGTGCCAGCGCGGGTGCAACTAATGAAAAACTGTTTTTT
size: -; V: TRBV5-5; D: -; J: TRBJ2-3; CDR3: CASSINPSSTDTQYF; DNA: TGTGCCAGCAGTATTAACCCGTCCAGCACAGATACGCAGTATTTT
size: many; V: TRBV5-1; D: -; J: TRBJ2-1; CDR3: CASSLSVTYNEQFF; DNA: TGCGCCAGCAGCTTGTCGGTTACCTACAATGAGCAGTTCTTC
size: few; V: TRBV20-1; D: -; J: TRBJ2-3; CDR3: CSARDAVVLDTQYF; DNA: TGCAGTGCTAGAGATGCAGTAGTACTAGATACGCAGTATTTT
size: few; V: TRBV5-4; D: TRBD1; J: TRBJ1-5; CDR3: CASTTGGNQPQHF; DNA: TGTGCCAGCACGACAGGGGGGAATCAGCCCCAGCATTTT
size: -; V: TRBV3-1; D: -; J: TRBJ1-5; CDR3: CASSRPGSYSNQPQHF; DNA: TGTGCCAGCAGCCGCCCCGGGTCTTATAGCAATCAGCCCCAGCATTTT
size: few; V: TRBV27; D: TRBD1; J: TRBJ2-5; CDR3: CASRRDSIQETQYF; DNA: TGTGCCAGCAGACGGGACAGCATCCAAGAGACCCAGTACTTC
size: few; V: TRBV6-5; D: -; J: TRBJ2-7; CDR3: CASSYSNALRGSQYF; DNA: TGTGCCAGCAGTTACTCGAACGCCTTACGGGGCTCACAGTACTTC
size: many; V: TRBV3-1; D: -; J: TRBJ1-3; CDR3: CASSAEIGFTGNTIYF; DNA: TGTGCCAGCAGCGCAGAAATAGGGTTTACTGGAAACACCATATATTTT
size: few; V: TRBV20-1; D: -; J: TRBJ2-1; CDR3: CSANRVFEQFF; DNA: TGCAGTGCCAACAGGGTGTTTGAGCAGTTCTTC
size: few; V: TRBV5-6; D: -; J: TRBJ2-2; CDR3: CASSLGGRVTGELFF; DNA: TGTGCCAGCAGCTTGGGGGGACGAGTCACCGGGGAGCTGTTTTTT